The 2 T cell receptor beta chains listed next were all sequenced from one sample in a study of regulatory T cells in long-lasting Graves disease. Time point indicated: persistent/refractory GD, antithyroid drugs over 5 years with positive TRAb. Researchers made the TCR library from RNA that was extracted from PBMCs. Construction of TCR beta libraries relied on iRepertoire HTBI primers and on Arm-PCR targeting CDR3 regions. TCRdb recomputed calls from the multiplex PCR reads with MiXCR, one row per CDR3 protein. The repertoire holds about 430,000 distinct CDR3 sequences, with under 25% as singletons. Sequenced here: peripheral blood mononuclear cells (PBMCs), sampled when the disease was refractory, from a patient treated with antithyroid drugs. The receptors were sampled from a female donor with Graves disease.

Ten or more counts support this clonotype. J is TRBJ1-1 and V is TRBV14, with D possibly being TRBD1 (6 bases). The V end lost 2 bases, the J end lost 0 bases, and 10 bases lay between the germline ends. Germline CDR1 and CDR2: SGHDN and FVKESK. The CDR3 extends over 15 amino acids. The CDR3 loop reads CASSQQGRLNTEAFF. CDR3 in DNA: TGTGCCAGCAGCCAACAGGGGCGGCTGAACACTGAAGCTTTCTTT.

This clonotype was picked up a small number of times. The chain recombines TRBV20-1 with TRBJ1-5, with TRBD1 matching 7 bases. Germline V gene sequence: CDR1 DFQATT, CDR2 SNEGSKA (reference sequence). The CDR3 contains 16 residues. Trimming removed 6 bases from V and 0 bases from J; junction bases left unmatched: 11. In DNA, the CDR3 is TGCAGTGCCAGCTCCGGCACAGGGGTTAGCAATCAGCCCCAGCATTTT. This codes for CSASSGTGVSNQPQHF.